Listed below are T cell receptor beta chains from one sample, sequenced in a study of human T cells and chemical hapten exposure. TCRdb re-derived calls from the RACE reads in MiXCR, one entry per CDR3 protein. The data contain fewer than 100,000 distinct CDR3 sequences, approximately 10% of them seen just once; the ten biggest clones take up around 1.5%. This specimen was whole blood, taken in connection with sensitization to the hapten diphenylcyclopropenone (DPC). These receptors all stem from a man younger than 30 with alopecia areata. Some clones in this sample may be carry-over from other donors' samples. Each CDR3 is given with its conserved first and last residue. The order of the fields is J gene, clone size, V gene, D gene, CDR3 DNA, CDR3 protein. The D gene is left open where the match is weak. Clone size is not always given. Where it is, it says once, few, many or a class for expanded clones.

TRBJ1-5 few TRBV6-5 - TGTGCCAGCAGACCGGACGGTAGCAATCAGCCCCAGCATTTT CASRPDGSNQPQHF
TRBJ2-1 few TRBV12-3/TRBV12-4 TRBD1 TGTGCCAGCAGCCCGGACAGGGCGAGGTTCTTC CASSPDRARFF
TRBJ2-5 many TRBV4-2 - TGTGCCAGCAGCCAAGAACCCGCAGGAACCCAAGAGACCCAGTACTTC CASSQEPAGTQETQYF
TRBJ2-5 many TRBV6-6 TRBD2 TGTGCCAGCAGTTCTAGCGGGGGAGAGACCCAGTACTTC CASSSSGGETQYF
TRBJ1-1 many TRBV12-3/TRBV12-4 - TGTGCCAGCAGTTTGATGTTGTTCGATCAGGTGGACACTGAAGCTTTCTTT CASSLMLFDQVDTEAFF
TRBJ2-1 few TRBV24-1 - TGTGCCACCAGTTCTCCTCGCTCGTTGGAGCAGTTCTTC CATSSPRSLEQFF
TRBJ1-6 few TRBV12-3/TRBV12-4 - TGTGCCAGCAGTTTTAACTGGGGGGATCGGTCACCCCTCCACTTT CASSFNWGDRSPLHF
TRBJ2-3 few TRBV20-1 TRBD2 TGCAGTGCCCCGGAAATGGTAGCGGGGGCAGATACGCAGTATTTT CSAPEMVAGADTQYF
TRBJ1-2 many TRBV10-2 TRBD1 TGCGCCAGCAGGGGACAGCAAGCTTACTATGGCTACACCTTC CASRGQQAYYGYTF
TRBJ2-7 - TRBV7-2 TRBD1 TGTGCCAGCAGCTTACCCGGGACAGGGGGCTACGAGCAGTACTTC CASSLPGTGGYEQYF
TRBJ2-3 many TRBV6-2/TRBV6-3 - TGTGCCAGCAGTTACTCTCAAATGACAAACCCGCGGCAGTATTTT CASSYSQMTNPRQYF
TRBJ1-2 few TRBV10-3 TRBD1 TGTGCCATCAGTGGCCCGGTGAAGGGGGCGCGTGATGGCTACACCTTC CAISGPVKGARDGYTF
TRBJ2-3 many TRBV7-3 TRBD2 TGTGCCAGCAGCCCCGGACTAGCGGGGGATTACGGCACAGATACGCAGTATTTT CASSPGLAGDYGTDTQYF
TRBJ1-2 - TRBV4-3 TRBD1 TGCGCCAGCAGCCAAGAGCCGGGACAGCTAGGGGGCTACACCTTC CASSQEPGQLGGYTF
TRBJ2-1 - TRBV29-1 - TGCAGCGTCCGTGGAGGGGAGATCCATGAGCAGTTCTTC CSVRGGEIHEQFF
TRBJ1-5 many TRBV21-1 - TGTGCCAGCAGCAAAGAGGTGGTTACCGGGACAGAACTCAATCAGCCCCAGCATTTT CASSKEVVTGTELNQPQHF
TRBJ2-7 few TRBV6-6 - TGTGCCACCGGCCCCTCCTACGAGCAGTACTTC CATGPSYEQYF
TRBJ2-5 - TRBV2 TRBD1 TGTGCCATACAGGGGTCTAGAGAGACCCAGTACTTC CAIQGSRETQYF
TRBJ2-5 - TRBV28 - TGTGCCAGCAGTTCCCTTTACAGGGCCCAAGAGACCCAGTACTTC CASSSLYRAQETQYF
TRBJ1-2 few TRBV11-2 - TGTGCCAGCAGCTTAATAGGAATAGGCTACACCTTC CASSLIGIGYTF
TRBJ1-1 many TRBV29-1 - TGCAGCGGGAAACAGGGCCGAGGGCCCAACGAAGCTTTCTTT CSGKQGRGPNEAFF
TRBJ1-2 many TRBV18 - TGTGCCAGCTCACCGGAAGGGGTCTATGGCTACACCTTC CASSPEGVYGYTF
TRBJ1-2 many TRBV3-1 - TGTGCCAGCAGCCAAGATGCCAGACCCTATGGCTACACCTTC CASSQDARPYGYTF
TRBJ2-1 few TRBV24-1 - TGTGCCACCAGTGATTCTAACGGGAACAATGAGCAGTTCTTC CATSDSNGNNEQFF
TRBJ2-1 - TRBV7-9 - TGTGCCAGCAGCCTGGGGGACAACTCCTACAATGAGCAGTTCTTC CASSLGDNSYNEQFF
TRBJ2-3 - TRBV6-2/TRBV6-3 - TGTGCCAGCAGTAGAGTTAGCACAGATACGCAGTATTTT CASSRVSTDTQYF
TRBJ2-5 - TRBV11-2 TRBD2 TGTGCCAGCAGCTTAGATCCCCGGACTAGCGGGGGGGCACGGGAAGAGACCCAGTACTTC CASSLDPRTSGGAREETQYF
TRBJ2-1 - TRBV5-6 - TGTGCCAGCAGCTCCACGGCGGTAAGCTACAATGAGCAGTTCTTC CASSSTAVSYNEQFF
TRBJ2-3 few TRBV3-1 - TGTGCCAGCAGCCAAGTTGATAGCGGTTACACAGATACGCAGTATTTT CASSQVDSGYTDTQYF
TRBJ1-5 few TRBV7-2 - TGTGCCAGCAGCTTGTGGGGATTGGGCAATCAGCCCCAGCATTTT CASSLWGLGNQPQHF
TRBJ2-3 few TRBV10-3 TRBD1 TGTGCCATCAGTAGGGCACAGGGGTTTTCAGATACGCAGTATTTT CAISRAQGFSDTQYF
TRBJ2-1 many TRBV10-3 - TGTGCCATCTCTTCGGGCAGCTCCTACAATGAGCAGTTCTTC CAISSGSSYNEQFF
TRBJ1-3 many TRBV11-2 - TGTGCCAGCAGCACACAGGGTTCTGGAAACACCATATATTTT CASSTQGSGNTIYF
TRBJ2-3 many TRBV7-9 - TGTGCCAGCAGTACCGGGACGGCTCTCACAGATACGCAGTATTTT CASSTGTALTDTQYF
TRBJ1-5 - TRBV9 - TGTGCCAGCAGCGCGGGACAAAGCAATCAGCCCCAGCATTTT CASSAGQSNQPQHF
TRBJ2-1 few TRBV6-5 TRBD1 TGTGCCAGCAGTTACATGGGGACAGGGAAATACAATGAGCAGTTCTTC CASSYMGTGKYNEQFF
TRBJ1-5 - TRBV11-1 - TGTGCCAGCAGCTTAGGGACCAGGTCGGATCAGCCCCAGCATTTT CASSLGTRSDQPQHF
TRBJ1-1 few TRBV10-3 - TGTGCCATCAGTGAAATAACCCCGACAGGGAACACTGAAGCTTTCTTT CAISEITPTGNTEAFF
TRBJ2-6 - TRBV7-8 - TGTGCCAGCAGCTACCCCCCGTATTACCTCTCTGGGGCCAACGTCCTGACTTTC CASSYPPYYLSGANVLTF
TRBJ2-1 many TRBV9 TRBD2 TGTGCCAGCAGCGGAGGAGCGGGGCCCAATGAGCAGTTCTTC CASSGGAGPNEQFF
TRBJ2-7 - TRBV29-1 TRBD1 TGCAGCGTCGGCCGGGACAGGGGGATTTACGAGCAGTACTTC CSVGRDRGIYEQYF
TRBJ1-6 many TRBV6-6 - TGTGCCAGCAGTTACTCGATAGGGGACAATTCACCCCTCCACTTT CASSYSIGDNSPLHF
TRBJ1-5 - TRBV9 - TGTGCCAGCAGCCCCAGTGGGGCGCAGCCCCAGCATTTT CASSPSGAQPQHF
TRBJ1-2 - TRBV7-2 TRBD1 TGTGCCAGCAGCTTAGACAGGGGGCATATTGGCTACACCTTC CASSLDRGHIGYTF
TRBJ2-7 few TRBV10-3 - TGTGCCATCAGTGGCTTCTACGAGCAGTACTTC CAISGFYEQYF
TRBJ2-2 few TRBV5-1 - TGCGCCAGCAAGGAGGGCCCTAACACCGGGGAGCTGTTTTTT CASKEGPNTGELFF
TRBJ2-7 many TRBV10-1 - TGCGCCAGCAGTGCCCCCGACAGGAACTCCTACGAGCAGTACTTC CASSAPDRNSYEQYF
TRBJ1-6 many TRBV20-1 - TGCAGTGCTAGAGTTCAGGCGGGGAATTCACCCCTCCACTTT CSARVQAGNSPLHF
TRBJ2-5 few TRBV11-2 - TGTGCCAGCAGCTTATTGGGAGGCCTAAGGGAGACCCAGTACTTC CASSLLGGLRETQYF
TRBJ2-2 - TRBV7-9 - TGTGCCAGCAGCCCCAAACCGGGGGAGCTGTTTTTT CASSPKPGELFF
TRBJ1-6 - TRBV7-9 - TGTGCCAGCAGCCAGGGTACGGATTCACCCCTCCACTTT CASSQGTDSPLHF
TRBJ1-4 few TRBV19 - TGTGCCAGTAGCCCCGATACCCCCGGGGACGAAAAACTGTTTTTT CASSPDTPGDEKLFF
TRBJ2-2 few TRBV21-1 - TGTGCCAGCAGCAAAGTTGACGGGGAGCTGTTTTTT CASSKVDGELFF